This is a list of T cell receptor beta chains from one sample in a study of blood T cell repertoires in COVID-19. Clones were read by immunoSEQ multiplex PCR, and TCRdb kept only the in-frame ones, dropping some. The table lists 150,000 to 200,000 clones, over 80% of them singletons. What was sequenced was peripheral blood. These TCRs come from a woman in her thirties or forties with COVID-19, enrolled during active disease. Both conserved end residues are part of each CDR3. The D gene is left open where the match is weak. The size entry is marked missing in some rows and otherwise reads once, few, many or a size class.

clone_size	d_call	v_call	j_call	cdr3_aa	cdr3_nt
-	-	TRBV7-2	TRBJ1-6	CASSFPGRGLENSPLHF	TGTGCCAGCAGCTTCCCGGGTAGGGGACTTGAAAATTCACCCCTCCACTTT
-	-	TRBV6-1	TRBJ1-6	CASSESLGTLNSPLHF	TGTGCCAGCAGTGAATCCCTGGGCACTCTGAATTCACCCCTCCACTTT
-	TRBD1	TRBV6-6	TRBJ1-6	CASRTGQGSPLHF	TGTGCCAGCAGGACAGGGCAGGGATCACCCCTCCACTTT
-	-	TRBV6-5	TRBJ2-5	CASSYSFSPETQYF	TGTGCCAGCAGTTACTCGTTCTCCCCCGAGACCCAGTACTTC
once	-	TRBV14	TRBJ2-6	CASSPPLGVSNSGANVLTF	TGTGCCAGCAGCCCGCCCCTCGGAGTTTCAAACTCTGGGGCCAACGTCCTGACTTTC
-	-	TRBV5-1	TRBJ2-1	CASSLEGGSYNEQFF	TGCGCCAGCAGCTTGGAAGGAGGCTCCTACAATGAGCAGTTCTTC
-	-	TRBV19	TRBJ1-4	CASTPRGATNEKLFF	TGTGCCAGTACCCCCCGGGGTGCAACTAATGAAAAACTGTTTTTT
-	-	TRBV6-5	TRBJ1-6	CASSNSENSPLHF	TGTGCCAGCAGCAATTCGGAGAATTCACCCCTCCACTTT
-	TRBD2	TRBV7-3	TRBJ2-1	CASSLTSGLDVEQFF	TGTGCCAGCAGCTTAACGTCCGGACTAGACGTTGAGCAGTTCTTC
once	-	TRBV4-1	TRBJ1-5	CASSQGGGGVNQPQHF	TGCGCCAGCAGCCAAGGTGGGGGGGGAGTCAATCAGCCCCAGCATTTT
-	-	TRBV4-2	TRBJ2-7	CASSTTGSSYEQYF	TGTGCCAGCAGCACCACAGGGAGTTCCTACGAGCAGTACTTC
few	-	TRBV29-1	TRBJ2-1	CSVRTGNEQFF	TGCAGCGTGAGGACGGGGAATGAGCAGTTCTTC
-	TRBD1	TRBV28	TRBJ1-5	CASSYADRGNQPQHF	TGTGCCAGCAGTTACGCGGACAGGGGGAATCAGCCCCAGCATTTT
once	-	TRBV5-4	TRBJ2-7	CASSPGVGWSYEQYF	TGTGCCAGCAGCCCAGGGGTTGGATGGTCCTACGAGCAGTACTTC
-	TRBD1	TRBV7-8	TRBJ2-7	CASSLGLSQGYEQYF	TGTGCCAGCAGCTTAGGGCTATCACAGGGGTACGAGCAGTACTTC
-	TRBD1	TRBV27	TRBJ1-2	CASRNRGVFSGYTF	TGTGCCAGCAGGAACAGGGGTGTTTTCTCTGGCTACACCTTC
-	TRBD2	TRBV29-1	TRBJ2-7	CSVGGVSYEQYF	TGCAGCGTCGGGGGGGTCTCCTACGAGCAGTACTTC
-	TRBD1	TRBV5-1	TRBJ2-4	CASTLGTGGKNIQYF	TGCGCCAGCACGCTCGGGACAGGGGGCAAAAACATTCAGTACTTC
medium-sized	TRBD1	TRBV19	TRBJ1-1	CASSIGQGPEAFF	TGTGCCAGTAGTATAGGACAGGGACCCGAAGCTTTCTTT
-	-	TRBV3-1/TRBV3-2	TRBJ2-2	CASSLRALLTYTGELFF	TGTGCCAGCAGCTTGAGGGCCCTTCTAACGTACACCGGGGAGCTGTTTTTT
-	-	TRBV18	TRBJ1-5	CASSRRQDSNQPQHF	TGTGCCAGCTCACGGCGACAGGATAGCAATCAGCCCCAGCATTTT
-	TRBD2	TRBV6-5	TRBJ2-7	CAAGAYEQYF	TGTGCAGCGGGAGCTTACGAGCAGTACTTC
few	-	TRBV19	TRBJ1-4	CASSSSGRATNEKLFF	TGTGCCAGTAGTTCGAGCGGCCGTGCAACTAATGAAAAACTGTTTTTT
-	-	TRBV28	TRBJ2-2	CASSPHPSTGELFF	TGTGCCAGCAGTCCCCACCCGAGTACCGGGGAGCTGTTTTTT
-	TRBD2	TRBV2	TRBJ2-2	CASRSSRGGAGELFF	TGTGCCAGCAGGTCGTCCCGGGGAGGGGCCGGGGAGCTGTTTTTT
few	-	TRBV5-4	TRBJ1-6	CASSLRGSSNSPLHF	TGTGCCAGCAGCTTAAGGGGGAGTTCAAATTCACCCCTCCACTTT